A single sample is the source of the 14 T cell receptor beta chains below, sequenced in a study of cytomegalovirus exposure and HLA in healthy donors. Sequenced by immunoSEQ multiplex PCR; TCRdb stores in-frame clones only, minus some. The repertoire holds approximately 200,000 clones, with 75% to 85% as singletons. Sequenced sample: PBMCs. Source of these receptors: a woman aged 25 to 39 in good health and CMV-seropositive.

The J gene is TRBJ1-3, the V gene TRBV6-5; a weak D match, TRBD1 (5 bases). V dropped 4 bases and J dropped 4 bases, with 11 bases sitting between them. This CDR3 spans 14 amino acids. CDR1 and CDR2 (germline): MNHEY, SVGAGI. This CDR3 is CASSFQGGGNTIYF. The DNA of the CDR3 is TGTGCCAGCAGTTTTCAGGGCGGAGGAAACACCATATATTTT.

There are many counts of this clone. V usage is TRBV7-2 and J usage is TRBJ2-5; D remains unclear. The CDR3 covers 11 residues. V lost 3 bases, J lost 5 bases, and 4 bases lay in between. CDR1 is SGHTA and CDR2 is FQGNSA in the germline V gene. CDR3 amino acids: CASSFSETQYF. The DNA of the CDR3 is TGTGCCAGCAGCTTTAGTGAGACCCAGTACTTC.

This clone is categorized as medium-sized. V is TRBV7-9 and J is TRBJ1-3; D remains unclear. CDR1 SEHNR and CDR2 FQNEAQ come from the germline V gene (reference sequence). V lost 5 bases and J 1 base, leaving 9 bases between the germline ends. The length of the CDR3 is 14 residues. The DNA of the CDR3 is TGTGCCAGCAGCGGAGGATCGTCTGGAAACACCATATATTTT. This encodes CASSGGSSGNTIYF.

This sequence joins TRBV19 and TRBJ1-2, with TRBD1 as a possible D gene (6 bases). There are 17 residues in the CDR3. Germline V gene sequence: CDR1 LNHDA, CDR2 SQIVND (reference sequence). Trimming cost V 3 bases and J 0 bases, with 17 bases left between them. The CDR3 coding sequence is TGTGCCAGTAGTATCCCAACGGGACACAATACTAACTATGGCTACACCTTC. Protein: CASSIPTGHNTNYGYTF. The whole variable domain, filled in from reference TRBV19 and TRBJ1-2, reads DGGITQSPKYLFRKEGQNVTLSCEQNLNHDAMYWYRQDPGQGLRLIYYSQIVNDFQKGDIAEGYSVSREKKESFPLTVTSAQKNPTAFYLCASSIPTGHNTNYGYTFGSGTRLTVV.

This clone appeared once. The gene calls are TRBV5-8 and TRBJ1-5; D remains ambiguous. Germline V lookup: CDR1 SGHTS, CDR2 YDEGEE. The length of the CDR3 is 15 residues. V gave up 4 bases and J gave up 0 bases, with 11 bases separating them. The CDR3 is CASSPRYHSNQPQHF. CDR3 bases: TGTGCCAGCAGCCCCAGGTACCATAGCAATCAGCCCCAGCATTTT.

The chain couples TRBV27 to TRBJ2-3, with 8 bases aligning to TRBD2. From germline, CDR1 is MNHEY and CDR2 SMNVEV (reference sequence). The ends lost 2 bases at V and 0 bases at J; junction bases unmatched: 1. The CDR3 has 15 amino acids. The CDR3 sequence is CASSLSGRSTDTQYF. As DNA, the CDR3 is TGTGCCAGCAGTTTAAGCGGGAGAAGCACAGATACGCAGTATTTT.

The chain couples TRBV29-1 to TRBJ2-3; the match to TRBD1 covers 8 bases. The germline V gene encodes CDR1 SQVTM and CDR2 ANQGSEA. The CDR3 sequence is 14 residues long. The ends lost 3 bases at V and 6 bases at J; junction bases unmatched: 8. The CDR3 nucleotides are TGCAGCGTTGATGGGCAGGGGGCGTCGGATACGCAGTATTTT. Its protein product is CSVDGQGASDTQYF.

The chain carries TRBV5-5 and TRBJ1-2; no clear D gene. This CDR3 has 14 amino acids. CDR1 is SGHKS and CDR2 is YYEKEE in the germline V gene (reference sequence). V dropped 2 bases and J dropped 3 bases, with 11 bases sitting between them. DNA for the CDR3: TGTGCCAGCAGCTTATTAACAGTAGACTATGGCTACACCTTC. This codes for CASSLLTVDYGYTF.

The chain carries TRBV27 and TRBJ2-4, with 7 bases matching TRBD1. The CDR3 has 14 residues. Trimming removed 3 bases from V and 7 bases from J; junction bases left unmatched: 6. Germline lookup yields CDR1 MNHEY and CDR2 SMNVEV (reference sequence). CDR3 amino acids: CASSFGDSSNIQYF. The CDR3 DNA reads TGTGCCAGCAGTTTTGGGGACAGTTCTAACATTCAGTACTTC.

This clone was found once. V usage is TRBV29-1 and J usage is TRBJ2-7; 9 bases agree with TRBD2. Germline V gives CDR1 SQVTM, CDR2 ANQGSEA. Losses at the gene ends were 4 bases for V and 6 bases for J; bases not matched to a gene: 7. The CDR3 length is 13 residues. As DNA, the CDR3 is TGCAGCGTTGTAGCGGGAGAGACCCCCGAGCAGTACTTC. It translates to CSVVAGETPEQYF.

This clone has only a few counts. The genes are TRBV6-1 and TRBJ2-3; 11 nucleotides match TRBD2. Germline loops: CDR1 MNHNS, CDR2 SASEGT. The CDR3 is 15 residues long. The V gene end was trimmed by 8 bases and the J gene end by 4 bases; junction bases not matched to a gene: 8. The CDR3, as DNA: TGTGCCAGCCTTCCCTTAGCGGGAGGGCCAGATACGCAGTATTTT. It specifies CASLPLAGGPDTQYF.

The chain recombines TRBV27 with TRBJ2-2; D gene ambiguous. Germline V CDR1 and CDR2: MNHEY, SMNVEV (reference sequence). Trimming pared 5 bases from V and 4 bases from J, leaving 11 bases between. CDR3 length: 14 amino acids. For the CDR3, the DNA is TGTGCCAGCAGTCGCACCTCTACCACCGGGGAGCTGTTTTTT. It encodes CASSRTSTTGELFF.

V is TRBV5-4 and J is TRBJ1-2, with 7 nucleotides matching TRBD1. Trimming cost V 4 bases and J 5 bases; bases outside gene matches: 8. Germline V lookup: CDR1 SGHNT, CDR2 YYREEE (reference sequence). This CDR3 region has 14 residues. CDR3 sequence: CASSRWDSPYGYTF. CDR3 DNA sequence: TGTGCCAGCAGCCGATGGGACAGTCCTTATGGCTACACCTTC.

This chain's CDR3 is CATKTGQDTEAFF. DNA for the CDR3: TGTGCCACTAAGACAGGTCAGGACACTGAAGCTTTCTTT. V gene TRBV10-3 combines with J gene TRBJ1-1, with D maybe TRBD1 (6 bases). Germline lookup yields CDR1 ENHRY and CDR2 SYGVKD. The CDR3 runs 13 residues. Trimming pared 10 bases from V and 3 bases from J, leaving 15 bases between.